A selection of T cell receptor beta chains follows, all from one sample in a study of lymphopenia after photon versus proton radiotherapy. This table comes from immunoSEQ multiplex PCR, and its TCRdb copy is limited to in-frame clones, with some not included. The sample includes roughly 150,000 clones, around nine tenths seen only once; the top ten take around 4.6%. Sequenced material: peripheral blood, taken from a patient treated with photon-based radiotherapy. These receptors were taken from a man aged 50 or older with gastric cancer. Both conserved end residues are part of each CDR3. The D gene is left open where the match is weak. Clone size is given for some rows only: seen once, a few or many times, or a class if the clone is expanded.

J	V	D	size	CDR3	DNA
TRBJ2-7	TRBV20-1	.	.	CSARSGNEQYF	TGCAGTGCTAGGTCTGGGAACGAGCAGTACTTC
TRBJ2-5	TRBV4-1	.	.	CASSPQTGTPKKTQYF	TGCGCCAGCAGCCCCCAGACCGGGACTCCTAAAAAGACCCAGTACTTC
TRBJ2-6	TRBV2	.	few	CASSSEGANVLTF	TGTGCCAGCAGCTCTGAGGGGGCCAACGTCCTGACTTTC
TRBJ1-2	TRBV7-2	TRBD1	once	CASSTRQGNYGYTF	TGTGCCAGCAGCACACGACAGGGGAACTATGGCTACACCTTC
TRBJ1-5	TRBV7-2	TRBD1	.	CASSLWGQGGQPQHF	TGTGCCAGCAGCTTATGGGGACAGGGCGGCCAGCCCCAGCATTTT
TRBJ2-7	TRBV7-8	.	few	CASSFHGGPYEQYF	TGTGCCAGCAGTTTTCATGGGGGACCCTACGAGCAGTACTTC
TRBJ2-2	TRBV6-6	.	.	CASRGNGELFF	TGTGCCAGCAGGGGGAACGGGGAGCTGTTTTTT
TRBJ2-7	TRBV23-1	.	.	CASSPSGGTDSYEQYF	TGCGCCAGCAGTCCCTCAGGCGGGACTGATTCCTACGAGCAGTACTTC
TRBJ1-2	TRBV5-4	.	many	CASSGLLTAGHGYTF	TGTGCCAGCAGCGGTTTGCTGACGGCGGGTCATGGCTACACCTTC
TRBJ2-1	TRBV25-1	.	.	CASSEPQTSYNEQFF	TGTGCCAGCAGTGAACCCCAGACCTCCTACAATGAGCAGTTCTTC
TRBJ1-2	TRBV9	TRBD1	.	CASSARQGRDGYTF	TGTGCCAGCAGCGCCAGACAGGGTAGGGATGGCTACACCTTC